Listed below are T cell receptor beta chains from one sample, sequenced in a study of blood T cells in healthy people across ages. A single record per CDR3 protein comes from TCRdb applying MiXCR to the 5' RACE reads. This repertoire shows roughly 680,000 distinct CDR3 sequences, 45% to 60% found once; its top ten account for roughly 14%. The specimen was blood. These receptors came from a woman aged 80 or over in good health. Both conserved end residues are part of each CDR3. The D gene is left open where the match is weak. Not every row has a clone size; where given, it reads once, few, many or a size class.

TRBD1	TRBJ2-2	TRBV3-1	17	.	CASSLINRDSNTGELFF	TGTGCCAGCAGCCTTATAAACCGGGACAGCAACACCGGGGAGCTGTTTTTT
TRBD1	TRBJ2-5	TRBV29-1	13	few	CSVEGRGLETQYF	TGCAGCGTTGAGGGCAGGGGGTTGGAGACCCAGTACTTC
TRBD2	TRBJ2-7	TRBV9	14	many	CASSRTSGSNEQYF	TGTGCCAGCAGCAGGACTAGCGGGAGCAACGAGCAGTACTTC
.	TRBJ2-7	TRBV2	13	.	CASSRIISYEQYF	TGTGCCAGCAGTCGTATTATCTCCTACGAGCAGTACTTC
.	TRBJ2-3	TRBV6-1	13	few	CAVGLSVRDTQYF	TGTGCCGTGGGACTGTCGGTCCGAGATACGCAGTATTTT
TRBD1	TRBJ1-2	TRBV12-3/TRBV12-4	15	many	CASSLRGQGEYGYTF	TGTGCCAGCAGTTTAAGGGGACAGGGAGAATATGGCTACACCTTC
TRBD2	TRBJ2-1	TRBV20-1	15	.	CSAPPDSGIHNEQFF	TGCAGTGCCCCTCCTGATAGCGGGATTCACAATGAGCAGTTCTTC
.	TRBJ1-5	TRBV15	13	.	CATNRQGNQPQHF	TGTGCCACCAACCGACAAGGGAACCAGCCCCAGCATTTT
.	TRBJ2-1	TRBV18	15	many	CASSPQGGSYNEQFF	TGTGCCAGCTCACCACAGGGGGGCAGCTACAATGAGCAGTTCTTC
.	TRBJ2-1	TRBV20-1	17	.	CSARDRGFAGVRNEQFF	TGCAGTGCTAGAGATAGGGGGTTCGCGGGGGTACGCAATGAGCAGTTCTTC
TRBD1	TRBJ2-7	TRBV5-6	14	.	CASSWGQGGNEQYF	TGTGCCAGCAGCTGGGGACAGGGTGGCAATGAGCAGTACTTC
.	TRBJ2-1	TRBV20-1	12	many	CSATGLRNEQFF	TGCAGTGCCACGGGACTGAGGAATGAGCAGTTCTTC
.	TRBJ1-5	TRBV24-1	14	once	CATRDSGSNQPQHF	TGTGCCACCAGGGATTCCGGCTCCAATCAGCCCCAGCATTTT
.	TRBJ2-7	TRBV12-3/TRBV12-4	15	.	CASSLFGGRAYEQYF	TGTGCCAGCAGTTTATTCGGCGGCAGAGCCTACGAGCAGTACTTC
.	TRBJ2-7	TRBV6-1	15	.	CASSENLMGSYEQYF	TGTGCCAGCAGTGAGAACCTGATGGGATCCTACGAGCAGTACTTC
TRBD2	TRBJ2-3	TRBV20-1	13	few	CSVTSGNTDTQYF	TGCAGTGTTACTAGCGGGAACACAGATACGCAGTATTTT
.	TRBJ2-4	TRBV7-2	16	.	CASSSIGDTYKNIQYF	TGTGCCAGCAGCTCAATTGGGGACACATACAAAAACATTCAGTACTTC
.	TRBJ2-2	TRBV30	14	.	CAWSPRLNTGELFF	TGTGCCTGGAGTCCCCGTTTGAACACCGGGGAGCTGTTTTTT
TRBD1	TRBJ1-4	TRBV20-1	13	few	CSAGNRGSEKLFF	TGCAGTGCTGGGAACAGGGGGAGTGAAAAACTGTTTTTT
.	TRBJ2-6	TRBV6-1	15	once	CASSEEGAGANVLTF	TGTGCCAGCAGTGAAGAAGGCGCCGGGGCCAACGTCCTGACTTTC
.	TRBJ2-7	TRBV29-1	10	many	CSVESNRQYF	TGCAGCGTTGAGTCTAATCGGCAGTACTTC
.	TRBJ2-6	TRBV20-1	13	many	CSGGVNGANVLTF	TGCAGTGGAGGGGTTAATGGGGCCAACGTCCTGACTTTC
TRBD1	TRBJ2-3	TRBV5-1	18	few	CASSSAPGAGGFTDTQYF	TGCGCCAGCAGCTCAGCCCCGGGAGCAGGGGGCTTCACAGATACGCAGTATTTT
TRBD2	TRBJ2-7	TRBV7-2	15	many	CASSLASGSLYEQYF	TGTGCCAGCAGCTTAGCTAGCGGGAGTCTCTACGAGCAGTACTTC
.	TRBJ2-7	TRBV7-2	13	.	CASRPDSAYEQYF	TGTGCCAGCAGGCCCGACAGCGCCTACGAGCAGTACTTC
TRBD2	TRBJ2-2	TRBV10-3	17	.	CAISETSGSKGTGELFF	TGTGCCATCAGTGAGACTAGCGGGAGTAAGGGCACCGGGGAGCTGTTTTTT
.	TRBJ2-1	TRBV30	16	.	CAWSKESGYSYNEQFF	TGTGCCTGGAGTAAGGAAAGCGGATACTCCTACAATGAGCAGTTCTTC
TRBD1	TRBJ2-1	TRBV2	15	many	CASSAGTGAYNEQFF	TGTGCCAGCAGCGCCGGGACAGGGGCCTACAATGAGCAGTTCTTC
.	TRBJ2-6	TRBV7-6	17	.	CASSLPSGEPGANVLTF	TGTGCCAGCAGCTTACCGTCAGGGGAACCTGGGGCCAACGTCCTGACTTTC
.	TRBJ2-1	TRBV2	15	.	CASSGTGAQVFGQFF	TGTGCCAGCAGTGGCACGGGGGCCCAGGTTTTTGGGCAGTTCTTC
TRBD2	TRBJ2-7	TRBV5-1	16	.	CASSLVGGLAMIEQYF	TGCGCCAGCAGCTTGGTTGGGGGACTAGCAATGATCGAGCAGTACTTC
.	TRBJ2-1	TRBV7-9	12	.	CASSLVASIEFF	TGTGCCAGCAGCTTAGTAGCTAGCATCGAGTTCTTC
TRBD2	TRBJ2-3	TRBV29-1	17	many	CSVEDGGWGGRLHTQYF	TGCAGCGTTGAAGATGGGGGGTGGGGCGGGAGATTACATACGCAGTATTTT
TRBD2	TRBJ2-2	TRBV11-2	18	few	CASSSGGLAGASGGELFF	TGTGCCAGCAGCTCCGGCGGACTAGCGGGGGCCTCCGGCGGGGAGCTGTTTTTT
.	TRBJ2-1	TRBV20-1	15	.	CSAPGVGAPLSEQFF	TGCAGTGCCCCAGGGGTCGGGGCCCCTTTGAGTGAGCAGTTCTTC
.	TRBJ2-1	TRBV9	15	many	CASSVEGVDYNEQFF	TGTGCCAGCAGCGTAGAGGGGGTTGACTACAATGAGCAGTTCTTC
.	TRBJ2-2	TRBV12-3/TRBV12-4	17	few	CASSSQALTMGTGELFF	TGTGCCAGCAGTTCACAGGCCTTAACAATGGGCACCGGGGAGCTGTTTTTT
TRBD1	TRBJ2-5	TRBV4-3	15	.	CASSQDRGPSETQYF	TGCGCCAGCAGCCAAGACAGGGGGCCATCCGAGACCCAGTACTTC
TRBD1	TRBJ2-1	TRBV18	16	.	CASSPLGTGGDHEQFF	TGTGCCAGCTCACCCTTGGGGACAGGGGGTGACCATGAGCAGTTCTTC